The TCR beta chain described here comes from a study of blood T cell repertoires in COVID-19. With 6 bases removed from V and 0 bases from J, the gap between germline ends came to 14 bases. The length of the CDR3 is 15 residues. Germline assignment: CDR1 KGHSH and CDR2 LQKENI. Cohort allocation depended upon clinical history that participants reported. This table comes from immunoSEQ multiplex PCR, and its TCRdb copy is limited to in-frame clones, with some not included. The sample includes about 320,000 clones, over 70% of them seen just once. The TCR comes from a man between 25 and 39 years old who had recovered from COVID-19. The sample was PBMCs or T cells enriched from blood (not recorded which). The chain couples TRBV18 to TRBJ1-1; D not certain. Here the CDR3 DNA reads TGTGCCAGCTCTCCCAGACTGAATATGAACACTGAAGCTTTCTTT. This sequence encodes CASSPRLNMNTEAFF.